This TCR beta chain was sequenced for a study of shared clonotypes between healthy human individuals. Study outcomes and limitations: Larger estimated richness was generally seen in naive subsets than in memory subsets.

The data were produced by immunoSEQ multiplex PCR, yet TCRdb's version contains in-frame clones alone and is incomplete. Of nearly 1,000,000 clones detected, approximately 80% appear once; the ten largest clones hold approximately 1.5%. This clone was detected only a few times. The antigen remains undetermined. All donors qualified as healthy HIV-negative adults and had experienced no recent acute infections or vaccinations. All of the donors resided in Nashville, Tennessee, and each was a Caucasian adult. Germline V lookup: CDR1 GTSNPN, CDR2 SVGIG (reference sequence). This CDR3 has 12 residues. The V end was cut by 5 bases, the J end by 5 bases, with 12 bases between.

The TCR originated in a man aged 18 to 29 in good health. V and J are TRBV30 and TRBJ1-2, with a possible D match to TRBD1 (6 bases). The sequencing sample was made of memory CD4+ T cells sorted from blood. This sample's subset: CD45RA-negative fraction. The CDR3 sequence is CAWPWQGYGYTF. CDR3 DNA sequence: TGTGCCTGGCCGTGGCAGGGGTATGGCTACACCTTC.